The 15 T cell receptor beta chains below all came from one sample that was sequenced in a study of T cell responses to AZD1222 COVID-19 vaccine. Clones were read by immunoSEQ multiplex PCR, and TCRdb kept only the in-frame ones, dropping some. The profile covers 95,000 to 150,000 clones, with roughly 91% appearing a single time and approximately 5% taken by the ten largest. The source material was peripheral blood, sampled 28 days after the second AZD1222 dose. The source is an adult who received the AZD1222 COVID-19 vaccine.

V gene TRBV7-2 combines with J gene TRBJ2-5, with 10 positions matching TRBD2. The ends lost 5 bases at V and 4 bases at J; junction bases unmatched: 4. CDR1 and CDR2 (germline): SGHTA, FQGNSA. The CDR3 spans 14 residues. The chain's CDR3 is CASSPIAGGETQYF. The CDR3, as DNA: TGTGCCAGCAGCCCAATAGCGGGAGGAGAGACCCAGTACTTC.

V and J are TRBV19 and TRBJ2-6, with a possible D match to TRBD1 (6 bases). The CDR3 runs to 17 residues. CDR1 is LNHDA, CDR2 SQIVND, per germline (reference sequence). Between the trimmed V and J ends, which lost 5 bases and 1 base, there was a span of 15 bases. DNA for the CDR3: TGTGCCAGTAGTTGGCCAGGGGAATCATCTGGGGCCAACGTCCTGACTTTC. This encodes CASSWPGESSGANVLTF.

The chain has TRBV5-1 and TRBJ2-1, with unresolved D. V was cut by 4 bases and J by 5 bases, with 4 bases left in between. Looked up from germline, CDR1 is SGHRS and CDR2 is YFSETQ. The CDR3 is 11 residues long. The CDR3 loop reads CASSLNNEQFF. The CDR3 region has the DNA TGCGCCAGCAGCCTGAACAATGAGCAGTTCTTC.

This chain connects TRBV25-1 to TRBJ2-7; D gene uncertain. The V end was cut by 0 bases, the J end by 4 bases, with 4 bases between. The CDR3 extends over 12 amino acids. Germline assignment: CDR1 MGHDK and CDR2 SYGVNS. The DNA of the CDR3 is TGTGCCAGCAGTGAATACCTATACGAGCAGTACTTC. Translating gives CASSEYLYEQYF.

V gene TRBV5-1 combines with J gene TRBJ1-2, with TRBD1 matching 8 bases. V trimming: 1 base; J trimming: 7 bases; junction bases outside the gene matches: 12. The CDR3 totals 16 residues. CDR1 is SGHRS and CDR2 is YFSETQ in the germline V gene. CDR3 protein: CASSLIGGQGAGGYTF. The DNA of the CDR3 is TGCGCCAGCAGCTTGATTGGTGGACAGGGAGCTGGTGGCTACACCTTC.

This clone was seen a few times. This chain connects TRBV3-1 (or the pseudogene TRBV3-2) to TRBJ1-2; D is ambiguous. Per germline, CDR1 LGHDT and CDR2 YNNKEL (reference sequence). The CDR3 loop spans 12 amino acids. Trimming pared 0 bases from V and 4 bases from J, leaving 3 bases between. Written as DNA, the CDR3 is TGTGCCAGCAGCCAAGAGCCCTATGGCTACACCTTC. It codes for CASSQEPYGYTF.

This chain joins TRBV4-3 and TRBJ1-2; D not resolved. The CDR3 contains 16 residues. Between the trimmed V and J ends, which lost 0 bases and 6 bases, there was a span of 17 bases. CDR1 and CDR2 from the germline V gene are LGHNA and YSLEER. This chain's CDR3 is CASSQDLVGLRDGYTF. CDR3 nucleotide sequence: TGCGCCAGCAGCCAAGATCTGGTCGGGTTAAGGGATGGCTACACCTTC.

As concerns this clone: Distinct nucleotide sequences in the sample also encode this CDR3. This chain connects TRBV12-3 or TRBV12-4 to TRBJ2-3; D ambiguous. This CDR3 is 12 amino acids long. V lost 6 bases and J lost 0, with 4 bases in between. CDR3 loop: CASSPSTDTQYF. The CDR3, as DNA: TGTGCCAGCAGCCCTAGCACAGATACGCAGTATTTT.

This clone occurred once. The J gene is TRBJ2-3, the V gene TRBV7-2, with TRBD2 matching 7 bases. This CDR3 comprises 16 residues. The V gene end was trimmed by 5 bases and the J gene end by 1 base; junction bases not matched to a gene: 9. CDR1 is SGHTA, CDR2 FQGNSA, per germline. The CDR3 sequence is CASSLGAGPGTDTQYF. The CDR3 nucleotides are TGTGCCAGCAGCCTAGGAGCGGGACCAGGCACAGATACGCAGTATTTT.

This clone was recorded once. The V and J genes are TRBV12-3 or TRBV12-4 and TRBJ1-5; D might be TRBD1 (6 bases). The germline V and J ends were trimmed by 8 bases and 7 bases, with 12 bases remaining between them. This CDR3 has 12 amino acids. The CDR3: CASGGAEQPQHF. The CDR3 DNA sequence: TGTGCCAGCGGGGGGGCGGAACAGCCCCAGCATTTT.

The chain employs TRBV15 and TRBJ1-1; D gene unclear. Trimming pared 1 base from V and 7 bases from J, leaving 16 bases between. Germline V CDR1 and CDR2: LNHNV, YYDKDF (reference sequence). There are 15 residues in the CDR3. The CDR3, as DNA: TGTGCCACCAGCAGAGGCGACGAGTGGCTTTTTGAAGCTTTCTTT. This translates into CATSRGDEWLFEAFF. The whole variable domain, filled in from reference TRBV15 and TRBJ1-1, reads DAMVIQNPRYQVTQFGKPVTLSCSQTLNHNVMYWYQQKSSQAPKLLFHYYDKDFNNEADTPDNFQSRRPNTSFCFLDIRSPGLGDTAMYLCATSRGDEWLFEAFFGQGTRLTVV.

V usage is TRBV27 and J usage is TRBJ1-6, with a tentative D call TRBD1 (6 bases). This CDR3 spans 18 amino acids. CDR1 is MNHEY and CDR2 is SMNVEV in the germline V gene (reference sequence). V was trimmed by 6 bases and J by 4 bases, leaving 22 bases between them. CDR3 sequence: CASSPYGRPGHYNSPLHF. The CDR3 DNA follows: TGTGCCAGCAGCCCTTATGGGCGCCCGGGACATTATAATTCACCCCTCCACTTT.

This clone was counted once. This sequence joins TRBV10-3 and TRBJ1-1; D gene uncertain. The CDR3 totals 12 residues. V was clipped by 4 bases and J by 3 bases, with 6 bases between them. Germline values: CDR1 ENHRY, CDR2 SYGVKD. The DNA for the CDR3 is TGTGCCATCAGTGGAACTGACACTGAAGCTTTCTTT. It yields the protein CAISGTDTEAFF.

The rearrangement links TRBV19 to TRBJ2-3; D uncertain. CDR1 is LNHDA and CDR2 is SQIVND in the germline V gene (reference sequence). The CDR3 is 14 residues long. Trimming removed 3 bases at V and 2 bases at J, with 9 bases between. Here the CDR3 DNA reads TGTGCCAGTAGTATGTCTCGGATCACAGATACGCAGTATTTT. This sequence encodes CASSMSRITDTQYF.

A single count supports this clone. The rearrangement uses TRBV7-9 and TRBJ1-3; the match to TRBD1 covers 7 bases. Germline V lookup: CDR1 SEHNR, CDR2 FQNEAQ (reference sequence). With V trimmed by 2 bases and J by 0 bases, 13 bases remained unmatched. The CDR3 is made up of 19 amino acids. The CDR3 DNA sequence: TGTGCCAGCAGCTTACGGTGGACAGGTTCCCTGAGCTCTGGAAACACCATATATTTT. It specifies CASSLRWTGSLSSGNTIYF.